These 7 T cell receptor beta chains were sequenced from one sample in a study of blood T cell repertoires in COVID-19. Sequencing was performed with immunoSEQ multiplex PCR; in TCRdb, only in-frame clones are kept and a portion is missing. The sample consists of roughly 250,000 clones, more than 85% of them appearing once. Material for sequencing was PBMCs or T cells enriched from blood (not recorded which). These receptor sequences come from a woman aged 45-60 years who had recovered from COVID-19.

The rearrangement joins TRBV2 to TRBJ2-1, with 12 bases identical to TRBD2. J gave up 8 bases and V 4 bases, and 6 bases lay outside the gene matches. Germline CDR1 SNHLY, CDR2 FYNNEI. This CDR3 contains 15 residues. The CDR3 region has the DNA TGTGCCAGCAGTGTTCTAGCGGGAGGGCCGTATGAGCAGTTCTTC. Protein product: CASSVLAGGPYEQFF. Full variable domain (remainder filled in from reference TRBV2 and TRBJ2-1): EPEVTQTPSHQVTQMGQEVILRCVPISNHLYFYWYRQILGQKVEFLVSFYNNEISEKSEIFDDQFSVERPDGSNFTLKIRSTKLEDSAMYFCASSVLAGGPYEQFFGPGTRLTVL.

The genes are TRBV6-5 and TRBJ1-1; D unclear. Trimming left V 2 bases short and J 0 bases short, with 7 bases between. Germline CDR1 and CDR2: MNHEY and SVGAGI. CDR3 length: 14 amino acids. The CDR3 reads CASSYVSVNTEAFF. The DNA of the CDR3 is TGTGCCAGCAGTTACGTTTCGGTGAACACTGAAGCTTTCTTT.

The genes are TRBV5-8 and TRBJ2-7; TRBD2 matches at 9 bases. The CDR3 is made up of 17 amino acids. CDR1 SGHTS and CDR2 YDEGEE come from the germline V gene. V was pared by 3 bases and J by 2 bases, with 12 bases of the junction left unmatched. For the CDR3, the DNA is TGTGCCAGCAGCTCTCGGGCTCTAGCGGGGCCAACCTACGAGCAGTACTTC. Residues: CASSSRALAGPTYEQYF.

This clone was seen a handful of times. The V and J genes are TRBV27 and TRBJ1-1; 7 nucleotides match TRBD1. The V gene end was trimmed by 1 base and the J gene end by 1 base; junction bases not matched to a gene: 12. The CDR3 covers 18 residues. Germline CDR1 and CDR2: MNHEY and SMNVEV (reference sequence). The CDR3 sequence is CASSLLAGGDSPNTEAFF. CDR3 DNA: TGTGCCAGCAGTTTATTGGCCGGGGGGGACAGCCCGAACACTGAAGCTTTCTTT.

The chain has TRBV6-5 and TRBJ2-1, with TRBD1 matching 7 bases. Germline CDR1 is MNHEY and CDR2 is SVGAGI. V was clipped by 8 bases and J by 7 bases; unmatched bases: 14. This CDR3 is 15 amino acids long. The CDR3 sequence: CASRSTGIMRNEQFF. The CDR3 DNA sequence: TGTGCCAGCCGATCGACAGGGATCATGCGGAATGAGCAGTTCTTC.

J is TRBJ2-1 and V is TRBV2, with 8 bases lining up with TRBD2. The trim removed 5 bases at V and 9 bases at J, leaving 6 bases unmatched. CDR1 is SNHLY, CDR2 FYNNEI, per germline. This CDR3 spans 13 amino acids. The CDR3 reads CASSNTGGVEQFF. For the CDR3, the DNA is TGTGCCAGCAGTAACACGGGAGGGGTTGAGCAGTTCTTC.

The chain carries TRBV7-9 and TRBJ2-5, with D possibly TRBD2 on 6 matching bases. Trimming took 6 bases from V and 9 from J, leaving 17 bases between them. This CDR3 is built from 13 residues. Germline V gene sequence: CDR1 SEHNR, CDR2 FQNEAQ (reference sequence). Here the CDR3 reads CASSPTSGVAQYF. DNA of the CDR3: TGTGCCAGCAGTCCTACTTCGGGAGTGGCCCAGTACTTC.